The text below deals with one T cell receptor (beta chain). The source of the sample is a study of cytomegalovirus exposure and HLA in healthy donors. Study context: T cells numbering around 190 million yielded some 110 million unique TCR beta sequences in an earlier analysis.

The CDR3 extends over 14 amino acids. V gave up 5 bases and J gave up 5 bases; unmatched junction bases: 6. Germline V gene data show CDR1 as SEHNR and CDR2 as FQNEAQ (reference sequence). The PCR employed 60 Vbeta primers together with 13 Jbeta primers. Some clones are missing from TCRdb's copy, which holds only in-frame ones; the method was immunoSEQ multiplex PCR. The sample holds about 170,000 clones; about 80% are singletons and the top ten take approximately 2%. The sequenced sample was PBMCs. The source is a woman aged 25 to 39 in good health and CMV-seropositive. The V gene is TRBV7-9, the J gene TRBJ1-2, with 9 bases aligning to TRBD1. CDR3 amino acids: CASSQQGAPYGYTF. CDR3 coding DNA: TGTGCCAGCAGCCAACAGGGGGCACCTTATGGCTACACCTTC.